This record covers a single T cell receptor beta chain. Time point: newly diagnosed GD, antithyroid drugs for less than 3 months. There was RNA extracted from PBMCs, and the TCR library was made from it. The authors drew 9 to 9.5 milliliters of peripheral blood into EDTA tubes. In building TCR beta libraries, iRepertoire HTBI primers were used together with Arm-PCR of CDR3 regions. TCRdb reprocessed the multiplex PCR reads with MiXCR, giving one entry per CDR3 protein. The sample lists approximately 440,000 distinct CDR3 sequences, under 20% occurring once. The sample originates from a study of regulatory T cells in long-lasting Graves disease. CDR3 length: 16 residues. V gave up 4 bases and J gave up 3 bases, with 20 bases separating them. Germline values: CDR1 SGHDT, CDR2 YYEEEE. These data were likewise used in another study, on T cells in Graves' hyperthyroidism and ophthalmopathy. That report notes: The HTBI primer set drove a first-round RT-PCR of the TCR CDR3.

The chain carries TRBV5-6 and TRBJ2-7; possibly TRBD1 for D (5 bases). The receptor's source is a man aged 35-49 years with Graves disease. The sample here was peripheral blood mononuclear cells (PBMCs), taken at new diagnosis, from a patient treated with antithyroid drugs. The CDR3 region has the DNA TGTGCCAGCAGCCTCCTTCAGGGTGCTCTCCTCTACGAGCAGTACTTC. The encoded protein is CASSLLQGALLYEQYF.